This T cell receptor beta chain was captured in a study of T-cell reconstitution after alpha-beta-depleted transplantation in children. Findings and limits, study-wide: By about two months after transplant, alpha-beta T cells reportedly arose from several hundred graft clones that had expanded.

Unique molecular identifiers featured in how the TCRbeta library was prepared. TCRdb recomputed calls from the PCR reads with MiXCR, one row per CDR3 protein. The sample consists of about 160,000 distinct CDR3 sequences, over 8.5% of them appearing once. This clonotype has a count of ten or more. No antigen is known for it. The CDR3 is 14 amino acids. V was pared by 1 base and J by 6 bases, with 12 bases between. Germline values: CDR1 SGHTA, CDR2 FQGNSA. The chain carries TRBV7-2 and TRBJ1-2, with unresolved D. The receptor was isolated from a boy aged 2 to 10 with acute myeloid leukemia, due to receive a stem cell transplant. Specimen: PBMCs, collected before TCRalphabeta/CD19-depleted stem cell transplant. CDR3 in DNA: TGTGCCAGCAGCTTAGTGGGAACAGCAAATGGCTACACCTTC. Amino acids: CASSLVGTANGYTF.